This TCR beta chain derives from a study of blood T cell repertoires in COVID-19. Study overall: The United States, Italy and Spain provided the acute and convalescent COVID-19 samples. T cells, B-cell-depleted T cells, or PBMCs provided the cDNA or gDNA that served as material.

Germline trimming cut 4 bases from V and 8 bases from J; bases unmatched to any gene: 10. Per the germline V gene, CDR1 is MDHEN and CDR2 is SYDVKM. The CDR3 length is 15 residues. Original processing methods: Amplified reference gene primers provided the basis for estimating nucleated cell counts. TCRdb's copy holds only in-frame clones and misses some; the assay was immunoSEQ multiplex PCR. Clone size and the V and J calls come from that table; the DNA yielded D and trimming. The data hold around 97,000 clones, with roughly 90% observed a single time. The J gene is TRBJ1-4, the V gene TRBV28; the match to TRBD1 covers 7 bases. Material for sequencing was peripheral blood. The clonotype comes from a human donor in a cohort sampled during active COVID-19. As DNA, the CDR3 is TGTGCCAGCAGTTCCCAGACAGGGTATAAGGAAAAACTGTTTTTT. Residues: CASSSQTGYKEKLFF.